The clone carrying this TCR beta chain has more than one count but fewer than ten. The CDR3 loop spans 12 amino acids. Trimming cost V 4 bases and J 10 bases; bases outside gene matches: 6. Germline V CDR1 and CDR2: MNHEY, SVGAGI. Method: immunoSEQ multiplex PCR; TCRdb's copy keeps in-frame clones and lacks some. Of around 64,000 clones in the sample, approximately 84% were seen once. This record belongs to a study of radiation and T cells in renal cell carcinoma. Indicated time point: baseline pretreatment blood. Documented treatment: 15 Gy SBRT to primary tumor, nephrectomy 4 weeks later. Here the sequenced sample was blood, taken from a patient whose treatment included radiotherapy and nephrectomy. The genes are TRBV6-5 and TRBJ1-1; 7 bases match TRBD1. The TCR was taken from a man between 60 and 75 years old with renal cell carcinoma. CDR3 amino acids: CASSSRQGRAFF. In DNA, the CDR3 is TGTGCCAGCAGTTCACGACAGGGAAGAGCTTTCTTT.